The clone carrying this T cell receptor (beta chain) was detected ten times or more. Its antigen remains unknown. The sample is drawn from a study of metastatic and nonmetastatic thyroid tumors. For the study at large: It was across blood and tumor or nodule tissue from malignant and benign thyroid patients that repertoires were compared. General study points: Malignant thyroid tumors reportedly exceeded benign nodules significantly in TCR beta diversity, with the difference appearing in blood and tumor.

Germline-derived CDR1 and CDR2 are GTSNPN and SVGIG (reference sequence). Trimming removed 6 bases from V and 7 bases from J, with 22 bases in between. This CDR3 region has 16 residues. TCRdb reanalyzed the PCR reads with MiXCR. The data show roughly 58,000 clones, 4% to 5% seen once. Among the patients, none had received any treatment before thyroid surgery. The sequence was obtained from a female donor with papillary thyroid cancer or a benign thyroid nodule (not recorded which). Some clones in this sample may be carry-over from other donors' samples. What was sequenced was blood. The chain carries TRBV30 and TRBJ1-6; D might be TRBD1 (5 bases). The CDR3: CACSLGWDGKNSPLHF. CDR3 DNA sequence: TGTGCCTGCTCCCTCGGATGGGACGGCAAAAATTCACCCCTCCACTTT.